These 4 T cell receptor beta chains came from one sample sequenced in a study of cytomegalovirus exposure and HLA in healthy donors. Primers: 60 Vbeta forward and 13 Jbeta reverse. The assay was immunoSEQ multiplex PCR, and TCRdb's table has in-frame clones only and misses some. The table shows 150,000 to 200,000 clones, with more than 70% occurring only once. Specimen: PBMCs. Receptors originate from a boy between 5 and 17 years old in good health and CMV-seronegative.

The J gene is TRBJ2-7, the V gene TRBV7-6; the D is unclear. Trimming left V 5 bases short and J 4 bases short, with 21 bases between. CDR1 is SGHVS, CDR2 FNYEAQ, per germline. The CDR3 is 16 amino acids. CDR3 sequence reads: CASSPTVHEVLYEQYF. The CDR3 DNA sequence: TGTGCCAGCAGCCCAACGGTCCACGAGGTATTGTACGAGCAGTACTTC.

The chain combines TRBV19 with TRBJ1-1; D not resolved. The germline V gene encodes CDR1 LNHDA and CDR2 SQIVND (reference sequence). Between the trimmed V and J ends, which lost 3 bases and 0 bases, there was a span of 11 bases. CDR3 size: 15 residues. The CDR3 bases are TGTGCCAGTAGTATCCGGGAAAGGCTGAACACTGAAGCTTTCTTT. Protein product: CASSIRERLNTEAFF.

The V call is TRBV29-1, the J call TRBJ2-7; 9 nucleotides agree with TRBD1. Germline V gene sequence: CDR1 SQVTM, CDR2 ANQGSEA. Unmatched junction bases numbered 6, after V lost 3 bases and J lost 6 bases. The CDR3 contains 13 residues. This CDR3 reads CSVEGQGTLEQYF. The CDR3 coding sequence is TGCAGCGTTGAGGGACAGGGAACCCTCGAGCAGTACTTC.

The rearrangement joins TRBV6-5 to TRBJ1-5; TRBD1 is a possible D gene (6 bases). CDR1 is MNHEY and CDR2 is SVGAGI in the germline V gene. This CDR3 has 16 residues. V shed 0 bases and J shed 1 base, with 10 bases lying between them. CDR3 nucleotides: TGTGCCAGCAGTTACTCGGGGGCAGGGAGCAATCAGCCCCAGCATTTT. This translates into CASSYSGAGSNQPQHF.